This T cell receptor (beta chain) was sequenced for a study of identical twins. The CDR3 is 13 residues long. The V end lost 0 bases, the J end lost 6 bases, and 6 bases lay between the germline ends. Germline V gives CDR1 SEHNR, CDR2 FQNEAQ (reference sequence). TCRdb reprocessed the 5' RACE reads with MiXCR, giving one entry per CDR3 protein. Among over 250,000 distinct CDR3 sequences listed, roughly 10% were seen once. This clonotype occurred many times. This sample was also put to use in a study of yellow fever vaccine responses in identical twins.

This sequence originates from a woman between 18 and 29 years old in good health. Sequencing was carried out using CD8+ T cells sorted from blood. The chain links TRBV7-9 to TRBJ2-1; maybe TRBD1 (6 bases). The CDR3 sequence is CASSLAQGNEQFF. In DNA, the CDR3 is TGTGCCAGCAGCTTAGCACAGGGCAATGAGCAGTTCTTC.